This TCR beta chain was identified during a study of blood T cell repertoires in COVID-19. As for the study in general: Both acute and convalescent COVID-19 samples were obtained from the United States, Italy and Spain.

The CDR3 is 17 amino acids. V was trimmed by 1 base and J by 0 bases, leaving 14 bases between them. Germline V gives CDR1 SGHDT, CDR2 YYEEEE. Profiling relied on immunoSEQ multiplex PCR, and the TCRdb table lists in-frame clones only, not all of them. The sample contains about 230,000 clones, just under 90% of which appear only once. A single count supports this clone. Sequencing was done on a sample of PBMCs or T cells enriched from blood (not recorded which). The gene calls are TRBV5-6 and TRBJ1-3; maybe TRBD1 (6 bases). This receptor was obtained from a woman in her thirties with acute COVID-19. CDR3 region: CASSLNRVKFSGNTIYF. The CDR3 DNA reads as TGTGCCAGCAGCTTGAACAGGGTCAAATTCTCTGGAAACACCATATATTTT.